This TCR beta chain was obtained from a study of cytomegalovirus exposure and HLA in healthy donors. Germline V gives CDR1 SGDLS, CDR2 YYNGEE. J lost 8 bases, V lost 3 bases, and 4 bases had no gene match. This CDR3 has 14 residues. A word on this clone: Its antigen is not identified.

General study findings and limits: The authors later found TCR association rates varying by HLA locus, with DRB1 most and HLA-C fewest. Common viral pathogens were later found to be apparently linked to several of the most significant clusters. Sequencing had likely introduced a cluster of highly shared sequence variants as an artifact.

It was with 60 Vbeta and 13 Jbeta primers that the PCR ran. TCRdb's table, derived via immunoSEQ multiplex PCR, lists solely in-frame clones and lacks some. The table includes 200,000 or so clones, approximately 81% detected once. This chain connects TRBV9 to TRBJ2-1, with 11 bases fitting TRBD1. Sequenced input: PBMCs. This TCR was recovered from a boy between 10 and 17 years old in good health and CMV-seronegative. The CDR3 region has the DNA TGTGCCAGCAGCGGTGGACAGGGGGCGCATGAGCAGTTCTTC. This gives the protein CASSGGQGAHEQFF.